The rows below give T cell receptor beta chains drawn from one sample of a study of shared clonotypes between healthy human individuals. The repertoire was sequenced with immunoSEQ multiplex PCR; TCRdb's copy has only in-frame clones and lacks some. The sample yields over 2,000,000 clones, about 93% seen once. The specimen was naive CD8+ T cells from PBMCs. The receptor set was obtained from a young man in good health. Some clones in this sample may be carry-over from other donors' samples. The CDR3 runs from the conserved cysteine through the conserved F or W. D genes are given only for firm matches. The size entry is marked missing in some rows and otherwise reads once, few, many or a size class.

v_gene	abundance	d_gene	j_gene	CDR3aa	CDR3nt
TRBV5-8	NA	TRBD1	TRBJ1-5	CASSFDWDRDSNQPQHF	TGTGCCAGCAGCTTTGATTGGGACAGAGATAGCAATCAGCCCCAGCATTTT
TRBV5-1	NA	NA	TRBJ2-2	CASALNTGELFF	TGCGCCAGCGCTTTGAACACCGGGGAGCTGTTTTTT
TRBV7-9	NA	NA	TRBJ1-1	CASSLLGVNTEAFF	TGTGCCAGCAGCTTACTAGGGGTGAACACTGAAGCTTTCTTT
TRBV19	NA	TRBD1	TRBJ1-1	CASRGFRDRGLGTEAFF	TGTGCCAGTAGAGGCTTCCGGGACAGGGGGCTCGGGACTGAAGCTTTCTTT
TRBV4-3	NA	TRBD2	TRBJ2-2	CASSTLTSGSTGELFF	TGCGCCAGCAGTACATTGACTAGCGGGTCGACCGGGGAGCTGTTTTTT
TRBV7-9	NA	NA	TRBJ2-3	CASSLDLLTDTQYF	TGTGCCAGCAGCTTAGACCTCCTCACAGATACGCAGTATTTT
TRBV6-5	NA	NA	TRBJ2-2	CASTSRYGELFF	TGTGCCAGCACCTCGAGATACGGGGAGCTGTTTTTT
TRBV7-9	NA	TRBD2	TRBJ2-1	CASSYQAGEQFF	TGTGCCAGCAGCTACCAAGCGGGAGAGCAGTTCTTC
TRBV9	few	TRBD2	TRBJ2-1	CASSVVLGTSNEQFF	TGTGCCAGCAGCGTAGTCCTCGGGACTAGCAATGAGCAGTTCTTC
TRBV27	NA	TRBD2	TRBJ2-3	CASTTQREGVDTQYF	TGTGCCAGCACCACTCAGCGGGAGGGAGTAGATACGCAGTATTTT
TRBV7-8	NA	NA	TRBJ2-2	CASSPLMRGAGELFF	TGTGCCAGCAGCCCCCTAATGCGGGGAGCCGGGGAGCTGTTTTTT
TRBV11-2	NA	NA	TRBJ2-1	CASSRAGVGYNEQFF	TGTGCCAGCAGCCGGGCCGGGGTGGGCTACAATGAGCAGTTCTTC
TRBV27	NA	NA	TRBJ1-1	CATSRLMNTEAFF	TGTGCCACCAGTCGACTGATGAACACTGAAGCTTTCTTT
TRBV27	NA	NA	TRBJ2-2	CASSLPRGELFF	TGTGCCAGCAGTTTACCTAGGGGGGAGCTGTTTTTT
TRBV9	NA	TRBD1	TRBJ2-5	CASSVEQGGTQYF	TGTGCCAGCAGCGTAGAACAGGGGGGGACCCAGTACTTC
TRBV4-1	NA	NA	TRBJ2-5	CASSLSGTSQETQYF	TGCGCCAGCAGCCTATCGGGAACGTCCCAAGAGACCCAGTACTTC
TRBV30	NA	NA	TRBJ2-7	CAWSGTEYEQYF	TGTGCCTGGAGTGGGACCGAGTACGAGCAGTACTTC
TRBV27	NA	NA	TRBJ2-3	CASSLWLAPSTDTQYF	TGTGCCAGCAGTTTATGGCTAGCGCCAAGCACAGATACGCAGTATTTT
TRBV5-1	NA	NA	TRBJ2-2	CASSLEGSTGELFF	TGCGCCAGCAGCTTGGAGGGGAGCACCGGGGAGCTGTTTTTT
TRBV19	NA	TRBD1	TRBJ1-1	CASSDDRGNTEAFF	TGTGCCAGTAGTGACGACAGGGGTAACACTGAAGCTTTCTTT
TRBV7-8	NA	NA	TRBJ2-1	CASSPEPGASYNEQFF	TGTGCCAGCAGCCCCGAACCAGGGGCCTCCTACAATGAGCAGTTCTTC
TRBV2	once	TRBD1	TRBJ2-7	CATLQGMPYEQYF	TGTGCCACCTTACAGGGGATGCCCTACGAGCAGTACTTC
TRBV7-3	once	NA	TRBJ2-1	CASSLIGGLVYNEQFF	TGTGCCAGCAGCTTAATTGGCGGGCTGGTTTACAATGAGCAGTTCTTC
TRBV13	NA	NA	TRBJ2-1	CASSLGRGNEQFF	TGTGCCAGCAGCTTAGGTAGAGGAAATGAGCAGTTCTTC
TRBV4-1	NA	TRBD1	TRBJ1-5	CASSQTGGSNQPQHF	TGCGCCAGCAGCCAAACAGGGGGGAGCAATCAGCCCCAGCATTTT
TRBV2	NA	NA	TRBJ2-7	CASSGGGGTLPYEQYF	TGTGCCAGCAGTGGGGGTGGCGGGACCCTTCCCTACGAGCAGTACTTC
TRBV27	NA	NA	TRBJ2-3	CASRPGASDRTDTQYF	TGTGCCAGCCGCCCCGGGGCTAGCGACCGAACAGATACGCAGTATTTT
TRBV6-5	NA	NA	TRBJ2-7	CASSYSEGAEQYF	TGTGCCAGCAGTTACTCGGAGGGGGCCGAGCAGTACTTC
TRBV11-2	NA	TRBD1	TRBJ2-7	CASSFGTGGGEQYF	TGTGCCAGCAGTTTCGGGACAGGGGGCGGTGAGCAGTACTTC
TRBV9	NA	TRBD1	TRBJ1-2	CASSVNRDRGPRTF	TGTGCCAGCAGCGTAAACCGGGACAGGGGCCCGCGCACCTTC
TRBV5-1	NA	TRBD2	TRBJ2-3	CASSLGLAGGDTQYF	TGCGCCAGCAGCCTAGGACTAGCGGGAGGAGATACGCAGTATTTT
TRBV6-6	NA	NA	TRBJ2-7	CASSYVGATYEQYF	TGTGCCAGCAGTTACGTCGGTGCCACCTACGAGCAGTACTTC
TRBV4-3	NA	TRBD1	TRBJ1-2	CASNLRLGQGASYGYTF	TGCGCCAGCAACCTTAGGCTGGGACAGGGGGCATCCTATGGCTACACCTTC
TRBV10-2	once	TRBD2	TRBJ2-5	CASSFLAGTSQETQYF	TGCGCCAGCAGTTTCCTAGCGGGGACCTCCCAAGAGACCCAGTACTTC
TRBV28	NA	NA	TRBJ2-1	CASSWGRNEQFF	TGTGCCAGCAGTTGGGGGCGCAATGAGCAGTTCTTC
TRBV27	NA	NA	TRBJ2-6	CASGRFDRARGANVLTF	TGTGCCAGCGGTCGGTTTGATCGGGCTCGTGGGGCCAACGTCCTGACTTTC
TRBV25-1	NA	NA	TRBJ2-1	CASKADGDNEQFF	TGTGCCAGCAAGGCGGACGGTGACAATGAGCAGTTCTTC